The entry below gives a single TCR beta chain sequence along with its context. The data were taken from a study of cytomegalovirus exposure and HLA in healthy donors. 60 Vbeta and 13 Jbeta primers were used in PCR. Assay: immunoSEQ multiplex PCR; the TCRdb copy retains only in-frame clones and omits some. The sample lists 120,000 or so clones; about 70% were seen once. This CDR3 comprises 15 residues. Germline V gene sequence: CDR1 SGHKS, CDR2 YYEKEE (reference sequence). V lost 0 bases, J lost 7 bases, and 6 bases stayed unmatched. Sequencing was carried out using PBMCs. The TCR comes from a woman aged 40 to 50 in good health and CMV-seronegative. The chain is built from TRBV5-5 and TRBJ1-5, with TRBD1 identical over 8 bases. The CDR3, as DNA: TGTGCCAGCAGCTTGGACAGGGGGTCCGAACAGCCCCAGCATTTT. This sequence encodes CASSLDRGSEQPQHF. Using reference TRBV5-5 and TRBJ1-5 for the parts outside the CDR3, the full variable domain is DAGVTQSPTHLIKTRGQQVTLRCSPISGHKSVSWYQQVLGQGPQFIFQYYEKEERGRGNFPDRFSARQFPNYSSELNVNALLLGDSALYLCASSLDRGSEQPQHFGDGTRLSIL.